The rows below give T cell receptor beta chains drawn from one sample of a study of CD8 T cells in Susac syndrome. TCRdb independently ran MiXCR on the immunoSEQ multiplex PCR reads; one entry per CDR3 protein. The sample holds approximately 170,000 distinct CDR3 sequences, 92% seen once. Sample: CD4+ T cells from PBMCs. The receptor source for this set is a human donor in good health. Each CDR3 is given with its conserved first and last residue. D genes are given only for firm matches. Only some rows state a clone size, as once, few, many or a class for expanded clones.

j_call v_call clone_size d_call cdr3_nt cdr3_aa
TRBJ2-7 TRBV29-1 - - TGCAGCGTCGCAGGAGGGCAGGGGCGAGGGCAGTACTTC CSVAGGQGRGQYF
TRBJ2-3 TRBV30 - TRBD2 TGTGCCTGGAGTGATGGACTAGCGGTGGGCCATACGCAGTATTTT CAWSDGLAVGHTQYF
TRBJ2-7 TRBV28 - - TGTGCCAGCCCTGGGTCAGGGCCCAACGAGCAGTACTTC CASPGSGPNEQYF
TRBJ2-5 TRBV6-5 - - TGTGCCAGCAGTTTTCAGACCCCAGGGGAGACCCAGTACTTC CASSFQTPGETQYF
TRBJ1-2 TRBV18 once TRBD1 TGTGCCAGCTCATCGACAGGGTTTGGCTACACCTTC CASSSTGFGYTF
TRBJ1-5 TRBV2 - - TGTGCCAGCAGTGAATCGGGGCTTATTCAGCCCCAGCATTTT CASSESGLIQPQHF
TRBJ1-2 TRBV18 - TRBD1 TGTGCCAGCTCACTAGCCCCCGGGACAGGGGTTGGCTACACCTTC CASSLAPGTGVGYTF
TRBJ1-5 TRBV20-1 - - TGCAGTGCTAGAGGACAGTATAGCAATCAGCCCCAGCATTTT CSARGQYSNQPQHF
TRBJ2-5 TRBV9 - - TGTGCCAGCAGCGTAGTGGGCTTGGCTCAAGAGACCCAGTACTTC CASSVVGLAQETQYF
TRBJ2-5 TRBV7-9 - - TGTGCCAGCAGCTTAGCGTACCAAGAGACCCAGTACTTC CASSLAYQETQYF
TRBJ2-2 TRBV5-1 - - TGCGCCAGCAGCTTGGTCGGACAGACTATCTTCGGGGAGCTGTTTTTT CASSLVGQTIFGELFF
TRBJ1-5 TRBV7-9 - TRBD1 TGCGCCAGCAGCTTGGGACAGGGAGGTCAGCCCCAGCATTTT CASSLGQGGQPQHF
TRBJ2-7 TRBV2 - - TGTGCCAGCAGTGAAGCGAGACTCCTAAGCTCCTACGAGCAGTACTTC CASSEARLLSSYEQYF
TRBJ2-3 TRBV29-1 - TRBD1 TGCAGCGGTGGACAGGGAGCAGATACGCAGTATTTT CSGGQGADTQYF
TRBJ1-1 TRBV7-8 - - TGTGCCAGCAGCTTAGCGTCGGACCCTTCATCCAGGGGAGCTTTCTTT CASSLASDPSSRGAFF
TRBJ2-7 TRBV20-1 - - TGCAGTGCTAGACTGGACTACAGGTCCTACGAGCAGTACTTC CSARLDYRSYEQYF
TRBJ2-7 TRBV19 - - TGTGCCAGTAGTTCGTACAGAATTTTCTACGAGCAGTACTTC CASSSYRIFYEQYF
TRBJ1-1 TRBV29-1 - TRBD1 TGCAGCGTTGAGGGTCGCGGAGGGGGCAAAACTTTCTTT CSVEGRGGGKTFF
TRBJ2-7 TRBV5-4 once TRBD1 TGTGCCAGCACCCCAGGTCGGACAGGGCCCTACGAGCAGTACTTC CASTPGRTGPYEQYF
TRBJ2-7 TRBV21-1 - - TGTGCCAGCAGCCGCCCGGGACACTCCTTCTCCTACGAGCAGTACTTC CASSRPGHSFSYEQYF
TRBJ1-6 TRBV7-8 - - TGTGCCAGCAGCTCGCCCCGGGACAAAAATTCACCCCTCCACTTT CASSSPRDKNSPLHF
TRBJ2-3 TRBV5-6 once - TGTGCCAGCAGCCTGTCTAGTAGCGGACGCACAGATACGCAGTATTTT CASSLSSSGRTDTQYF
TRBJ2-5 TRBV29-1 - - TGCAGCGGTGACAGGCAAGAGACCCAGTACTTC CSGDRQETQYF
TRBJ2-1 TRBV7-6 - TRBD1 TGTGCCAGCAGCTTTTATTCCGGGACAGGGAGTAATGAGCAGTTCTTC CASSFYSGTGSNEQFF
TRBJ1-5 TRBV2 once TRBD1 TGTGCCAGCAGTGAATGGCGGGACAGGGGAAATCAGCCCCAGCATTTT CASSEWRDRGNQPQHF
TRBJ1-4 TRBV2 - - TGTGCCAGCAGGGGGATGAGCACAGCCACTAATGAAAAACTGTTTTTT CASRGMSTATNEKLFF
TRBJ1-5 TRBV2 - - TGTGCCAGCAGCAACGACAGGAATTATCAGCCCCAGCATTTT CASSNDRNYQPQHF
TRBJ2-6 TRBV20-1 - TRBD2 TGCAGTGCTAGAGATTTGAATAGCGGGACTGGGGCCAACGTCCTGACTTTC CSARDLNSGTGANVLTF